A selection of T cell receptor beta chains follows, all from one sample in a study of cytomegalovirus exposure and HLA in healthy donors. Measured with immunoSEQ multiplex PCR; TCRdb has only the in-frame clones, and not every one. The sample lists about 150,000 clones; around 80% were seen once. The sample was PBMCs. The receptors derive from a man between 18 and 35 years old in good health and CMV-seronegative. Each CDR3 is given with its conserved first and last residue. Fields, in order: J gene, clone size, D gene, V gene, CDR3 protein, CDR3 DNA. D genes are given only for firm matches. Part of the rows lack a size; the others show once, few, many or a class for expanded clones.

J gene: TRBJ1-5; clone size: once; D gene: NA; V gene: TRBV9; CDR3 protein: CASSVGPGVSQPQHF; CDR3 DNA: TGTGCCAGCAGCGTAGGACCAGGGGTGAGTCAGCCCCAGCATTTT
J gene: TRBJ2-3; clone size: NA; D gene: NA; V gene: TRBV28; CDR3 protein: CASSFPITDTQYF; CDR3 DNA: TGTGCCAGCAGTTTCCCTATTACAGATACGCAGTATTTT
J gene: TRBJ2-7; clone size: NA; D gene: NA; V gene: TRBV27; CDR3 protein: CASSLSPGAGSYEQYF; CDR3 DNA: TGTGCCAGCAGTTTATCCCCCGGGGCGGGGTCCTACGAGCAGTACTTC
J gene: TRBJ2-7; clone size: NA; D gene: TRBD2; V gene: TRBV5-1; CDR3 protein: CASSLMAGGTYEQYF; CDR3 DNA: TGCGCCAGCAGCTTGATGGCGGGAGGCACCTACGAGCAGTACTTC
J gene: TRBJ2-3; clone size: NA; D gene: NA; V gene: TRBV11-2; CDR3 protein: CASSLNMDTQYF; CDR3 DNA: TGTGCCAGCAGCTTAAACATGGATACGCAGTATTTT
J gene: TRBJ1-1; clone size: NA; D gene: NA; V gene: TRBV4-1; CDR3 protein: CASSLSSRGTEAFF; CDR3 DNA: TGCGCCAGCAGCCTGTCGTCCAGGGGTACTGAAGCTTTCTTT
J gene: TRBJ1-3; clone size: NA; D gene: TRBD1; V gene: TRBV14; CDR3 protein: CASSQETGDGNTIYF; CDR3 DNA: TGTGCCAGCAGCCAAGAAACAGGGGATGGAAACACCATATATTTT
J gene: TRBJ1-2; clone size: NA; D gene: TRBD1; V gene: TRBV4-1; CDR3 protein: CASSPWTGGDSYGYTF; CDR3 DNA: TGCGCCAGCAGCCCCTGGACAGGGGGCGATTCCTATGGCTACACCTTC
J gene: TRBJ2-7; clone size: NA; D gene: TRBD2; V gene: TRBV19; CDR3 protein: CASSTTTSGSYEQYF; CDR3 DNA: TGTGCCAGTAGTACCACGACTAGCGGATCCTACGAGCAGTACTTC
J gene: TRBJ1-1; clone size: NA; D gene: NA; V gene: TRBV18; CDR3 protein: CASSLRGGHNTEAFF; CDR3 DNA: TGTGCCAGCTCACTCCGGGGGGGTCATAACACTGAAGCTTTCTTT
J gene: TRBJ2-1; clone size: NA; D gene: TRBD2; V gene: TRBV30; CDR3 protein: CAWRAGRGGYNEQFF; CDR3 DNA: TGTGCCTGGAGGGCTGGGCGGGGGGGCTACAATGAGCAGTTCTTC
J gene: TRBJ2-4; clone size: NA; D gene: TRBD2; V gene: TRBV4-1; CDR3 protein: CASSQPSGKNIQYF; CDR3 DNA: TGCGCCAGCAGCCAACCTAGCGGGAAAAACATTCAGTACTTC
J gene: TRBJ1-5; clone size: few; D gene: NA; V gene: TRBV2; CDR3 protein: CASSEEGDSNQPQHF; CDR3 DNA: TGTGCCAGCAGTGAAGAAGGGGATAGCAATCAGCCCCAGCATTTT
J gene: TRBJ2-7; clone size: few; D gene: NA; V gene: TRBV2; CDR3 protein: CASSPSGFSYEQYF; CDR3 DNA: TGTGCCAGCAGTCCCAGCGGATTCTCCTACGAGCAGTACTTC
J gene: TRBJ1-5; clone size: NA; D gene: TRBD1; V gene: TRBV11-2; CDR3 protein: CASSSGQGNQPQHF; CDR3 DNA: TGTGCCAGCAGCTCGGGACAGGGCAATCAGCCCCAGCATTTT
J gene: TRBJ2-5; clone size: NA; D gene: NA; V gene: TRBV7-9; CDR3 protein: CASSLGVRETQYF; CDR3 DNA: TGTGCCAGCAGCTTAGGCGTGAGAGAGACCCAGTACTTC
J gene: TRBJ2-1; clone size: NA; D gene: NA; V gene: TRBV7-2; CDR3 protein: CASSLTRGSYNEQFF; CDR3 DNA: TGTGCCAGCAGTTTAACCAGGGGCTCCTACAATGAGCAGTTCTTC
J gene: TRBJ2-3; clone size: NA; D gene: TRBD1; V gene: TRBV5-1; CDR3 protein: CASRSDRDRTTDTQYF; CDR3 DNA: TGCGCCAGCAGATCAGATCGGGACAGGACCACAGATACGCAGTATTTT
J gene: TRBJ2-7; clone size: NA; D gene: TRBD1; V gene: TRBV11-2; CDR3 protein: CASSAYRGGWFF; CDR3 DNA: TGTGCCAGCAGCGCGTACAGGGGCGGTTGGTTCTTC
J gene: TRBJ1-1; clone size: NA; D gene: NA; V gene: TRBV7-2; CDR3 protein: CASSLNREWDPEAFF; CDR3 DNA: TGTGCCAGCAGCTTAAACAGGGAGTGGGACCCCGAAGCTTTCTTT
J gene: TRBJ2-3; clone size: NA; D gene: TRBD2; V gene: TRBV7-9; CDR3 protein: CASSPGVAGRTDTQYF; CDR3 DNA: TGTGCCAGCAGCCCCGGGGTAGCGGGTCGGACAGATACGCAGTATTTT
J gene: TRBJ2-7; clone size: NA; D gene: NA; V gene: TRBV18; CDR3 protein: CASSPPRDVSYEQYF; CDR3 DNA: TGTGCCAGCTCACCACCGCGGGACGTCTCCTACGAGCAGTACTTC
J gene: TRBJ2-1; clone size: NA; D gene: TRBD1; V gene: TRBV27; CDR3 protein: CASRTGLDEQFF; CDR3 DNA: TGTGCCAGCAGGACAGGGTTGGATGAGCAGTTCTTC
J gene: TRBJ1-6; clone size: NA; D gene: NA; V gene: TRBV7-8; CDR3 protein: CASSRGPNSPLHF; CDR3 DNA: TGTGCCAGCAGCCGAGGGCCAAATTCACCCCTCCACTTT
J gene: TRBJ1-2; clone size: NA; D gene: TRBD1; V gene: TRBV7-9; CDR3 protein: CASSLSQGDGYTF; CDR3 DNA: TGTGCCAGCAGCTTATCACAGGGGGATGGCTACACCTTC
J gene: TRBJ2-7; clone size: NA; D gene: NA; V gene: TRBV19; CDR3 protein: CASSTSLSRSTYEQYF; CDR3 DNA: TGTGCCAGTAGTACGTCCCTGAGCAGGTCAACCTACGAGCAGTACTTC
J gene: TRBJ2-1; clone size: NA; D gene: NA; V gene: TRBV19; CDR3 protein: CASSIGYRGRGNEQFF; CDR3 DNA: TGTGCCAGTAGTATAGGGTACAGGGGGAGGGGCAATGAGCAGTTCTTC
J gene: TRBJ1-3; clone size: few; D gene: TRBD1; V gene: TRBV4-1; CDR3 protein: CASSQLYLAGGNLRNTIYF; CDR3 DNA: TGCGCCAGCAGCCAGTTGTACTTGGCAGGGGGCAATTTAAGGAACACCATATATTTT
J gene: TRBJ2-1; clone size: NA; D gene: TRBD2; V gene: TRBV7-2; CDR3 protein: CASSTRTSPVNEQFF; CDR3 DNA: TGTGCCAGCAGCACCCGGACTAGCCCCGTCAATGAGCAGTTCTTC